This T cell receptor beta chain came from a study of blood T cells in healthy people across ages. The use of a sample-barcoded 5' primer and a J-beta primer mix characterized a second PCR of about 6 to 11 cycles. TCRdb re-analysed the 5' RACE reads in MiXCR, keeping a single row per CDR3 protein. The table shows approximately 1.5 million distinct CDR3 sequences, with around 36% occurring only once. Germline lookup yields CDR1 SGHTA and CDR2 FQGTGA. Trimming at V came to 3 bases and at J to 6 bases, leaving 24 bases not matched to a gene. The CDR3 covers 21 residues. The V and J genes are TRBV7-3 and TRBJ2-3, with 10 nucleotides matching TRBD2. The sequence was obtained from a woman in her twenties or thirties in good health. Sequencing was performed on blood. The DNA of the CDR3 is TGTGCCAGCAGCTTCCTAGCGGGGGACAAATCACTAGCACACCCCAGGGATACGCAGTATTTT. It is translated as CASSFLAGDKSLAHPRDTQYF.